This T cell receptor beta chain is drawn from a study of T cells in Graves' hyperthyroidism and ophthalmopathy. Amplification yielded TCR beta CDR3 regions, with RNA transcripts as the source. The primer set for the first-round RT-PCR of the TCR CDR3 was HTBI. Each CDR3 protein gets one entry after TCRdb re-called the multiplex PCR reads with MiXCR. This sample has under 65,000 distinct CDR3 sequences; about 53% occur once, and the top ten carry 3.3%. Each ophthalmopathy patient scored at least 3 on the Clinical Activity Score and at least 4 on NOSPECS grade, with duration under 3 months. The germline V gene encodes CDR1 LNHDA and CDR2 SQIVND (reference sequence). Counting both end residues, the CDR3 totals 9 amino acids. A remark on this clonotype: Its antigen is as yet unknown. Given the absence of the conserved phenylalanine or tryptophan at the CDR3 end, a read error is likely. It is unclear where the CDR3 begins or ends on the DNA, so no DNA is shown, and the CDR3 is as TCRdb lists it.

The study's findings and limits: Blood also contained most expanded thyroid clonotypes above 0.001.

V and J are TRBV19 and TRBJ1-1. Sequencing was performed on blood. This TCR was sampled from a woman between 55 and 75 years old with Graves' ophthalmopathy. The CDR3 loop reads CASSIDRSK.